The 9 T cell receptor beta chains reported below all come from one sample, sequenced in a study of metastatic and nonmetastatic thyroid tumors. Thyroid surgery was preceded by no treatment in any patient. TCRdb re-analyzed the PCR reads using MiXCR. The data contain tens of thousands of clones, more than 20% of them seen just once; the ten biggest clones take up 71%. What was sequenced was blood. These receptors came from a male donor with papillary thyroid cancer or a benign thyroid nodule (not recorded which). Some clones in this sample may be carry-over from other donors' samples.

This clone occurred many times. This sample also contains other DNA sequences that code for the same CDR3. J is TRBJ2-3 and V is TRBV20-1; 10 nucleotides align to TRBD2. After removal of 6 bases from V and 3 bases from J, the junction contained 3 bases not matched to a gene. Looked up from germline, CDR1 is DFQATT and CDR2 is SNEGSKA (reference sequence). This CDR3 is 13 amino acids long. The CDR3 is CSAQTSGTDTQYF. CDR3 sequence (DNA): TGCAGTGCACAGACTAGCGGGACAGATACGCAGTATTTT.

This clone came up many times. The chain combines TRBV18 with TRBJ2-2; TRBD1 matches 7 bases. With V trimmed by 6 bases and J by 0 bases, 7 bases remained unmatched. The CDR3 runs to 16 residues. From germline, CDR1 is KGHSH and CDR2 LQKENI. The CDR3 DNA reads as TGTGCCAGCTCGCCCGGGACAGAGCCGAACACCGGGGAGCTGTTTTTT. This translates into CASSPGTEPNTGELFF.

This clone was observed many times. CDR3 in amino acids: CASSIGGYSNQPQHF. The CDR3 bases are TGTGCCAGTAGTATCGGCGGCTATAGCAATCAGCCCCAGCATTTT. This rearrangement joins TRBV19 to TRBJ1-5; D call uncertain. V lost 3 bases and J lost 0, with 9 bases in between. There are 15 residues in the CDR3. CDR1 LNHDA and CDR2 SQIVND come from the germline V gene (reference sequence).

J is TRBJ2-7 and V is TRBV11-3, with D tentatively TRBD1 (5 bases). Germline CDR1 and CDR2: SGHNT and YENEEA. Trimming removed 5 bases from V and 5 bases from J, with 19 bases in between. The CDR3 is made up of 15 amino acids. Here the CDR3 DNA reads TGTGCCAGCAGCAACTCATGGACAACCAGAGACGAGCAGTACTTC. This translates into CASSNSWTTRDEQYF. Combining the CDR3 with reference TRBV11-3 and TRBJ2-7 gives the whole variable domain EAGVVQSPRYKIIEKKQPVAFWCNPISGHNTLYWYLQNLGQGPELLIRYENEEAVDDSQLPKDRFSAERLKGVDSTLKIQPAELGDSAVYLCASSNSWTTRDEQYFGPGTRLTVT.

This clone was observed at least ten times. The chain recombines TRBV12-3 or TRBV12-4 with TRBJ1-5, with 8 nucleotides matching TRBD1. V lost 1 base, J lost 7 bases, and 9 bases stayed unmatched. CDR3 length equals 16 residues. The CDR3 sequence is CASSLGPSGGWQPQHF. DNA of the CDR3: TGTGCCAGCAGTTTAGGGCCCTCAGGGGGCTGGCAGCCCCAGCATTTT.

This clone was recorded at least ten times. The rearrangement links TRBV6-1 to TRBJ2-7; TRBD1 agrees at 11 bases. The junction had 3 bases not matched to a gene; V was cut back by 7 bases and J by 1 base. The CDR3 consists of 14 residues. CDR1 and CDR2 (germline): MNHNS, SASEGT. Written as DNA, the CDR3 is TGTGCCAGCACGGGGACAGGGGGGTCCTACGAGCAGTACTTC. Its protein is CASTGTGGSYEQYF.

This clone was picked up one time. This chain connects TRBV9 to TRBJ2-6, with a weak D call TRBD2 (5 bases). The V end lost 3 bases, the J end lost 8 bases, and 21 bases lay between the germline ends. Germline V gene lookup returns CDR1 SGDLS and CDR2 YYNGEE. The CDR3 extends over 17 amino acids. CDR3 coding DNA: TGTGCCAGCAGCGAGAGCAGCCCTTCACCCGGGACCAACGTCCTGACTTTC. As protein: CASSESSPSPGTNVLTF.

This chain joins TRBV20-1 and TRBJ2-3, with a tentative D call TRBD2 (6 bases). The CDR3 runs 14 residues. Germline lookup yields CDR1 DFQATT and CDR2 SNEGSKA (reference sequence). Deletions cut 2 bases from V and 0 bases from J, with 9 bases between. The CDR3 region has the DNA TGCAGTGCTAGACCCGGGACTAGCACAGATACGCAGTATTTT. Its translation is CSARPGTSTDTQYF.

This clone was picked up many times. This rearrangement joins TRBV12-3 or TRBV12-4 to TRBJ1-1; D unclear. V gave up 5 bases and J gave up 5 bases, with 18 bases separating them. The CDR3 has 15 amino acids. In nucleotides, the CDR3 is TGTGCCAGCAGTCCACGAGTAGGTATCGGTACTGAAGCTTTCTTT. Its protein is CASSPRVGIGTEAFF.